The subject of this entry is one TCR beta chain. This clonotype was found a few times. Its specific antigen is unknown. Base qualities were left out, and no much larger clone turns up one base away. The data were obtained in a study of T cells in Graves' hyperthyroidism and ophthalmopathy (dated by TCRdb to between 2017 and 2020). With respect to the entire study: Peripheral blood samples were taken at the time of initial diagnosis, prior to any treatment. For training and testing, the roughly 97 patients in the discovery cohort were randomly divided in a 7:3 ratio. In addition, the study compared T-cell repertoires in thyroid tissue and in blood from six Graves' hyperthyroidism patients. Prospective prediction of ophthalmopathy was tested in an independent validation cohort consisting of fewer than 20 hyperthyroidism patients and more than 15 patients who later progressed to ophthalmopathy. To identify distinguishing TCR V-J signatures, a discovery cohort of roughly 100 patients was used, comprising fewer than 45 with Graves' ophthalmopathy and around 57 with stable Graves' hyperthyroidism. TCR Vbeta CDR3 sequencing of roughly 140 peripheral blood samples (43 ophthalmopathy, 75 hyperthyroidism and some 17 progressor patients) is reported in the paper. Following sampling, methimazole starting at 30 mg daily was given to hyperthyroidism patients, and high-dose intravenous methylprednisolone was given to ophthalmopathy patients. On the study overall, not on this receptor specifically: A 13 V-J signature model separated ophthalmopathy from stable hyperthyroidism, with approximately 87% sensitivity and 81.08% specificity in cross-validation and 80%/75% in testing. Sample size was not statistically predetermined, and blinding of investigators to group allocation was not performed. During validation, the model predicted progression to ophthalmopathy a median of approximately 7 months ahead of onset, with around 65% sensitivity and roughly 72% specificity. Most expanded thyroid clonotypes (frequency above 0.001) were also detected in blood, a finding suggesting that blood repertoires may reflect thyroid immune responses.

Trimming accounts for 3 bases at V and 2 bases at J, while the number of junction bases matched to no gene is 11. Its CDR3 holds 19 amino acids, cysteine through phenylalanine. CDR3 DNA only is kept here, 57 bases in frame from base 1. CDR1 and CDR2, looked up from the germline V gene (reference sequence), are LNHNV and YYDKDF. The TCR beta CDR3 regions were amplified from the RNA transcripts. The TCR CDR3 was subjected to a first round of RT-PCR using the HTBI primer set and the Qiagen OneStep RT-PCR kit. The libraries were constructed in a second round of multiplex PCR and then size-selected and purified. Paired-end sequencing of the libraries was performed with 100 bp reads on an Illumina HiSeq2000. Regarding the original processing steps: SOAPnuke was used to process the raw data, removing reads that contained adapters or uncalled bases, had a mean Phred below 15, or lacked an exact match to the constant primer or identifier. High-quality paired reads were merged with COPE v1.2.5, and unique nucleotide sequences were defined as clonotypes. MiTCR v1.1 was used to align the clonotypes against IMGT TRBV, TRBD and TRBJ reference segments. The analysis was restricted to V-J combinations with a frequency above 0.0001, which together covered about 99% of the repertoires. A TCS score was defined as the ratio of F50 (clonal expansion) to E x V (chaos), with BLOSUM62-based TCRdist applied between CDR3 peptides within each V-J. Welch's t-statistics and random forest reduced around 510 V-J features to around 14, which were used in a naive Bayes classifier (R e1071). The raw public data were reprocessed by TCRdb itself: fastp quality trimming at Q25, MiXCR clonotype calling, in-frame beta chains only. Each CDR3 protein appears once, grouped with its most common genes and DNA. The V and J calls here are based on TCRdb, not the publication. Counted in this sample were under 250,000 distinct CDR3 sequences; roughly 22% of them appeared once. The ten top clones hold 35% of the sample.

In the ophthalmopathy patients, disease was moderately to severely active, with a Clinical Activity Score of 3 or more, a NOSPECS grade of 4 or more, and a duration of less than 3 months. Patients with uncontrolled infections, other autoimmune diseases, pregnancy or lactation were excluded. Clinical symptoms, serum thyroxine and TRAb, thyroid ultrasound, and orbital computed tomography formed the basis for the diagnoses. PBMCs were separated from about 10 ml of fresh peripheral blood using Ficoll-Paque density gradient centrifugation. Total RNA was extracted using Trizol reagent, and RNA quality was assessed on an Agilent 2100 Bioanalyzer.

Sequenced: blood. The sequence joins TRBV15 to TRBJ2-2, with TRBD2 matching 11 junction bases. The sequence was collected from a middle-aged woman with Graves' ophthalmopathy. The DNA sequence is TGTGCCACCAGCAGTCGTACCGGGACTAGCGGAGAAAACACCGGGGAGCTGTTTTTT. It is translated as CATSSRTGTSGENTGELFF.